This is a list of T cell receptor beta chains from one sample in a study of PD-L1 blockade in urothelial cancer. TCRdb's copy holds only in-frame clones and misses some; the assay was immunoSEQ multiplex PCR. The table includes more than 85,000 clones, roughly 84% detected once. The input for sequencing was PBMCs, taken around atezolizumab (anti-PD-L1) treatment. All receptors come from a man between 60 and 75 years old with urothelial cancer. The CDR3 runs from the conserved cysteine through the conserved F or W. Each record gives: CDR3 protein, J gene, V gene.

CDR3 protein: CASSEQGADTEAFF
J gene: TRBJ1-1
V gene: TRBV6-1

CDR3 protein: CASSVTYRDTEAFF
J gene: TRBJ1-1
V gene: TRBV18

CDR3 protein: CASSLAGQVNTEAFF
J gene: TRBJ1-1
V gene: TRBV28

CDR3 protein: CASSTRDRGSSSYEQYF
J gene: TRBJ2-7
V gene: TRBV6-7

CDR3 protein: CATLRTLGSYEQYF
J gene: TRBJ2-7
V gene: TRBV6-6

CDR3 protein: CASSVPGYEQYF
J gene: TRBJ2-7
V gene: TRBV27

CDR3 protein: CASSQDPLGQANTEAFF
J gene: TRBJ1-1
V gene: TRBV4-3

CDR3 protein: CSASTSGRKETQYF
J gene: TRBJ2-5
V gene: TRBV29-1

CDR3 protein: CASSVEGQGVWDEQYF
J gene: TRBJ2-7
V gene: TRBV9

CDR3 protein: CASSQRPGGAYNEQFF
J gene: TRBJ2-1
V gene: TRBV4-2

CDR3 protein: CASSSIRGSQETQYF
J gene: TRBJ2-5
V gene: TRBV28

CDR3 protein: CASSEGTGGGFEQYF
J gene: TRBJ2-7
V gene: TRBV6-1

CDR3 protein: CAWSSQGLGTQYF
J gene: TRBJ2-5
V gene: TRBV30

CDR3 protein: CASSQQGGGDTQYF
J gene: TRBJ2-3
V gene: TRBV4-2

CDR3 protein: CASSPNPDRTTEAFF
J gene: TRBJ1-1
V gene: TRBV9

CDR3 protein: CASSQGTGQPQHF
J gene: TRBJ1-5
V gene: TRBV4-2

CDR3 protein: CAWSMDTDEQYF
J gene: TRBJ2-7
V gene: TRBV30

CDR3 protein: CSALSGGEQQYF
J gene: TRBJ2-7
V gene: TRBV29-1

CDR3 protein: CASKGQDYSGDNEKLFF
J gene: TRBJ1-4
V gene: TRBV19

CDR3 protein: CASGRVSNEQFF
J gene: TRBJ2-1
V gene: TRBV2

CDR3 protein: CASSLDRQGRLSEQFF
J gene: TRBJ2-1
V gene: TRBV11-3

CDR3 protein: CASSQTGGVTEAFF
J gene: TRBJ1-1
V gene: TRBV7-9

CDR3 protein: CASSLGVFNEKLFF
J gene: TRBJ1-4
V gene: TRBV28

CDR3 protein: CASSLGTGVANEQFF
J gene: TRBJ2-1
V gene: TRBV5-1

CDR3 protein: CASSSGSGVPEAFF
J gene: TRBJ1-1
V gene: TRBV6-1

CDR3 protein: CASSYNLVMNTEAFF
J gene: TRBJ1-1
V gene: TRBV28

CDR3 protein: CSAATDYSNQPQHF
J gene: TRBJ1-5
V gene: TRBV29-1

CDR3 protein: CASSPGRETQYF
J gene: TRBJ2-5
V gene: TRBV11-2

CDR3 protein: CATSRDIEIAETQYF
J gene: TRBJ2-5
V gene: TRBV15

CDR3 protein: CASSLGRAGGPQHF
J gene: TRBJ1-5
V gene: TRBV5-8

CDR3 protein: CASSLGGTGHSGNTIYF
J gene: TRBJ1-3
V gene: TRBV5-1

CDR3 protein: CASSLGGTGYYNEQFF
J gene: TRBJ2-1
V gene: TRBV5-5

CDR3 protein: CASAPGGLAGGPNTGELFF
J gene: TRBJ2-2
V gene: TRBV7-9

CDR3 protein: CASSLILAGGASDTQYF
J gene: TRBJ2-3
V gene: TRBV4-2

CDR3 protein: CASSLIQERYF
J gene: TRBJ2-7
V gene: TRBV5-4

CDR3 protein: CASSRPSEGSTDTQYF
J gene: TRBJ2-3
V gene: TRBV5-4

CDR3 protein: CASKIAGATDNTDTQYF
J gene: TRBJ2-3
V gene: TRBV25-1

CDR3 protein: CSARGVNEQFF
J gene: TRBJ2-1
V gene: TRBV20-1

CDR3 protein: CASSFRLAGGDEQFF
J gene: TRBJ2-1
V gene: TRBV28

CDR3 protein: CASSLRGYTLQNGYTF
J gene: TRBJ1-2
V gene: TRBV5-8

CDR3 protein: CASSLGQGETQYF
J gene: TRBJ2-5
V gene: TRBV5-1